The TCR beta chain under discussion was sequenced for a study of blood T cells in healthy people across ages. Background on the study: Capturing about one barcoded beta molecule per two T cells was achieved by template switching.

Study-wide points: Measured against age, TCR beta diversity per million T cells decreased in a roughly linear manner. A strong correlation between TCR beta diversity and naive T cell percentage was seen.

With regard to this clonotype: The antigen remains unidentified.

The CDR3 covers 13 residues. V shed 5 bases and J shed 6 bases, with 10 bases lying between them. Per the germline V gene, CDR1 is MDHEN and CDR2 is SYDVKM. PCR was performed a second time for roughly 7 to 12 cycles using a sample-barcoded 5' primer and a J-beta primer mix. Each cDNA molecule, via a template-switch adaptor with 12 random nucleotides, was tagged. TCRdb fed the 5' RACE reads into MiXCR, producing one record per CDR3 protein. The table includes hundreds of thousands of distinct CDR3 sequences, approximately 25% detected once. This sample was shared with a second study, whose subject was T cells of mothers and their children.

The source of this sequence is a boy aged 10-17 years in good health. The chain has TRBV28 and TRBJ2-2; D gene uncertain. Sequenced sample: blood. CDR3 sequence reads: CASSPLTPGELFF. CDR3 coding DNA: TGTGCCAGCAGTCCACTCACCCCCGGGGAGCTGTTTTTT. Drawing the rest from reference TRBV28 and TRBJ2-2, the complete variable domain is DVKVTQSSRYLVKRTGEKVFLECVQDMDHENMFWYRQDPGLGLRLIYFSYDVKMKEKGDIPEGYSVSREKKERFSLILESASTNQTSMYLCASSPLTPGELFFGEGSRLTVL.